The source of this T cell receptor beta chain is a study of HIV-infected patients and healthy controls. Whole blood was used without fractionation, so all unsorted peripheral T cells were included. A word on this clonotype: The antigen is unknown.

Study outcomes and limitations: Untreated HIV+ repertoires had roughly threefold fewer distinct CDR3s and lower Shannon diversity than healthy controls. With just sixteen HIV-infected individuals processed, the findings' generality was considered strongly limited. Compared with controls, mean Gini indices were significantly raised in HIV-infected repertoires, possibly indicating oligoclonality.

This CDR3 is 15 amino acids long. The ends lost 1 base at V and 2 bases at J; junction bases unmatched: 3. Germline CDR1 and CDR2: SQVTM and ANQGSEA. 500 ng RNA was reverse transcribed with alpha and beta constant-region primers. Alpha and beta chain libraries were made separately by chain-specific third strand synthesis with multiplexing indices. A 12-nucleotide barcode per molecule came from two concatenated random hexamers added pre-amplification. Each CDR3 protein gets one entry after TCRdb re-called the 5' RACE reads with MiXCR. The sample shows some 13,000 distinct CDR3 sequences, roughly 10% of them seen only once.

The gene calls are TRBV29-1 and TRBJ2-7; 12 nucleotides agree with TRBD2. The sequence came from an adult in good health. Sequenced material: blood. The CDR3 DNA is TGCAGCGTTGAAGTCCTAGCGGGAGGGCCCTACGAGCAGTACTTC. As protein: CSVEVLAGGPYEQYF.